One sample yielded the 16 T cell receptor beta chains listed below, sequenced in a study of technical replicates of blood from several donors. This table comes from immunoSEQ multiplex PCR, and its TCRdb copy is limited to in-frame clones, with some not included. The table includes 70,000 to 90,000 clones, roughly 92% detected once. Sequencing was done on a sample of T cells isolated from PBMCs. Receptors originate from a human donor in good health.

The CDR3, as DNA: TGTGCCAGCAGTGAATATAGCGGCCTCGATCCCTACGAGCAGTACTTC. As protein: CASSEYSGLDPYEQYF. The V gene is TRBV2, the J gene TRBJ2-7; the D gene is possibly TRBD2 (6 bases). Germline V gene sequence: CDR1 SNHLY, CDR2 FYNNEI. CDR3 length equals 16 residues. V lost 2 bases to trimming and J lost 2 bases, with 16 bases between them. The whole variable domain, filled in from reference TRBV2 and TRBJ2-7, reads EPEVTQTPSHQVTQMGQEVILRCVPISNHLYFYWYRQILGQKVEFLVSFYNNEISEKSEIFDDQFSVERPDGSNFTLKIRSTKLEDSAMYFCASSEYSGLDPYEQYFGPGTRLTVT.

V usage is TRBV6-1 and J usage is TRBJ2-1, with 8 bases matching TRBD2. The trim removed 1 base at V and 3 bases at J, leaving 8 bases unmatched. There are 17 residues in the CDR3. Germline loops: CDR1 MNHNS, CDR2 SASEGT. The CDR3 loop is CASSEVLLAEIYNEQFF. CDR3 sequence (DNA): TGTGCCAGCAGTGAAGTTCTACTAGCGGAGATCTACAATGAGCAGTTCTTC.

This chain connects TRBV6-4 to TRBJ2-1; 10 bases align to TRBD2. This CDR3 contains 16 residues. Germline V CDR1 and CDR2: MRHNA, SNTAGT. Trimming cost V 4 bases and J 6 bases; bases outside gene matches: 9. As DNA, the CDR3 is TGTGCCAGCAGTGCATCTAGGGCTAGCGGGAGCAATGAGCAGTTCTTC. It specifies CASSASRASGSNEQFF.

The gene calls are TRBV28 and TRBJ1-2; TRBD1 matches at 8 bases. The CDR3 spans 12 residues. Germline loops: CDR1 MDHEN, CDR2 SYDVKM. The V gene end was trimmed by 8 bases and the J gene end by 8 bases; junction bases not matched to a gene: 7. The CDR3 sequence is CASAGTGEGYTF. The CDR3 region has the DNA TGTGCCAGCGCCGGGACAGGCGAGGGCTACACCTTC.

This chain joins TRBV25-1 and TRBJ2-3; possibly TRBD2 for D (6 bases). The CDR3 spans 15 residues. Trimming removed 2 bases at V and 2 bases at J, with 11 bases between. Per the germline V gene, CDR1 is MGHDK and CDR2 is SYGVNS. The CDR3 sequence: CASSEIGGTTDTQYF. CDR3 sequence (DNA): TGTGCCAGCAGTGAAATCGGCGGGACCACAGATACGCAGTATTTT.

V usage is TRBV11-3 and J usage is TRBJ2-1; 11 bases align to TRBD2. Germline assignment: CDR1 SGHNT and CDR2 YENEEA. The CDR3 is made up of 17 amino acids. Trimming removed 0 bases from V and 6 bases from J; junction bases left unmatched: 7. The CDR3 spells CASSLDHRLAGFNEQFF. CDR3 bases: TGTGCCAGCAGCTTAGATCATAGACTAGCGGGATTCAATGAGCAGTTCTTC.

The V and J genes are TRBV2 and TRBJ2-3, with 15 bases that match TRBD2. CDR3 length: 18 residues. Germline CDR1 SNHLY, CDR2 FYNNEI. J lost 5 bases, V lost 6 bases, and 12 bases had no gene match. This chain's CDR3 is CASSATGLAGGYIDTQYF. DNA for the CDR3: TGTGCCAGCAGCGCCACCGGACTAGCGGGAGGGTATATAGATACGCAGTATTTT.

The DNA of the CDR3 is TGTGCCAGCACCGTCGGGACTAGCGGGAGAGAGACCCAGTACTTC. This sequence encodes CASTVGTSGRETQYF. The gene calls are TRBV6-1 and TRBJ2-5; 14 bases are shared with TRBD2. V gave up 7 bases and J gave up 4 bases; unmatched junction bases: 5. From germline, CDR1 is MNHNS and CDR2 SASEGT. This CDR3 contains 15 residues.

The chain links TRBV18 to TRBJ1-5, with D perhaps TRBD1 (5 bases). CDR1 is KGHSH, CDR2 LQKENI, per germline. The CDR3 runs to 14 residues. Trimming took 0 bases from V and 8 from J, leaving 11 bases between them. CDR3 nucleotide sequence: TGTGCCAGCTCACCACCGGCACAGGTCGAGCCCCAGCATTTT. As protein: CASSPPAQVEPQHF.

This chain links TRBV18 with TRBJ1-1; D is uncertain. This CDR3 is 12 amino acids long. Germline-derived CDR1 and CDR2 are KGHSH and LQKENI. Deletions cut 4 bases from V and 0 bases from J, with 3 bases between. CDR3 amino acids: CASSLMNTEAFF. CDR3 nucleotides: TGTGCCAGCTCACTAATGAACACTGAAGCTTTCTTT.

V is TRBV6-1 and J is TRBJ1-5, with 10 bases fitting TRBD1. Germline lookup yields CDR1 MNHNS and CDR2 SASEGT. CDR3 length: 16 amino acids. Trimming took 3 bases from V and 5 from J; bases not matched to a gene: 7. DNA for the CDR3: TGTGCCAGCAGTGAGGATACCGACAGGGGGCATCAGCCCCAGCATTTT. Encoded protein: CASSEDTDRGHQPQHF.

The V gene is TRBV19, the J gene TRBJ1-1; D uncertain. CDR1 is LNHDA and CDR2 is SQIVND in the germline V gene (reference sequence). V lost 5 bases, J lost 1 base, and 8 bases lay in between. CDR3 length: 13 residues. The CDR3 DNA sequence: TGTGCCAGTAGTGTACTTAAGAACACTGAAGCTTTCTTT. The encoded protein is CASSVLKNTEAFF. The full variable domain, with the rest looked up from reference TRBV19 and TRBJ1-1, is DGGITQSPKYLFRKEGQNVTLSCEQNLNHDAMYWYRQDPGQGLRLIYYSQIVNDFQKGDIAEGYSVSREKKESFPLTVTSAQKNPTAFYLCASSVLKNTEAFFGQGTRLTVV.

Only a few counts were recorded for this clone. The V and J genes are TRBV4-2 and TRBJ1-1; tentative D call: TRBD1 (6 bases). The CDR3 runs 15 residues. Looked up from germline, CDR1 is LGHNA and CDR2 is YNFKEQ. Trimming removed 5 bases from V and 1 base from J, with 14 bases in between. The CDR3 DNA sequence: TGTGCCAGCAGCGATCTCAGGGGAAGGAACACTGAAGCTTTCTTT. It encodes CASSDLRGRNTEAFF.

The gene calls are TRBV5-6 and TRBJ2-7; D not resolved. The CDR3 length is 13 residues. V was trimmed by 4 bases and J by 4 bases, leaving 12 bases between them. Germline V lookup: CDR1 SGHDT, CDR2 YYEEEE. The CDR3 loop is CASSAGGVYEQYF. The CDR3 DNA reads as TGTGCCAGCAGCGCCGGTGGTGTATACGAGCAGTACTTC.

This sequence joins TRBV7-9 and TRBJ2-2; 8 bases are shared with TRBD1. The CDR3 length is 19 residues. In germline, CDR1 is SEHNR, CDR2 FQNEAQ (reference sequence). The V gene end was trimmed by 2 bases and the J gene end by 6 bases; junction bases not matched to a gene: 17. The CDR3 nucleotides are TGTGCCAGCAGCTTATTTCTTGTCAGGGGGCGCATGATTCCCGGGGAGCTGTTTTTT. Translating gives CASSLFLVRGRMIPGELFF.

This clone was detected only a few times. The chain couples TRBV7-8 to TRBJ1-5, with a weak D call TRBD1 (5 bases). This CDR3 has 18 residues. V was pared by 4 bases and J by 0 bases, with 19 bases between. Germline V lookup: CDR1 SGHVS, CDR2 FQNEAQ. CDR3 DNA sequence: TGTGCCAGCAGCTCAGTGGGTTGGGGCGCTAATAGCAATCAGCCCCAGCATTTT. It encodes CASSSVGWGANSNQPQHF.